One sample yielded the 8 T cell receptor beta chains listed below, sequenced in a study of blood T cell repertoires in COVID-19. Sequenced by immunoSEQ multiplex PCR; TCRdb stores in-frame clones only, minus some. The sample includes some 160,000 clones, under 95% of them seen just once. Sample: peripheral blood. Receptors were obtained from a man aged 18 to 35 with acute or convalescent COVID-19.

The chain employs TRBV29-1 and TRBJ1-1, with no clear D. This CDR3 contains 16 residues. Germline loops: CDR1 SQVTM, CDR2 ANQGSEA. V dropped 0 bases and J dropped 1 base, with 15 bases sitting between them. The CDR3 nucleotides read TGCAGCGTTGAAGACACAGTGGTCCCATGGAACACTGAAGCTTTCTTT. It yields the protein CSVEDTVVPWNTEAFF. The entire variable domain, with the rest obtained from reference TRBV29-1 and TRBJ1-1, is as follows: SAVISQKPSRDICQRGTSLTIQCQVDSQVTMMFWYRQQPGQSLTLIATANQGSEATYESGFVIDKFPISRPNLTFSTLTVSNMSPEDSSIYLCSVEDTVVPWNTEAFFGQGTRLTVV.

The chain combines TRBV19 with TRBJ1-5, with D possibly being TRBD1 (5 bases). The V end was cut by 6 bases, the J end by 5 bases, with 17 bases between. The CDR3 runs to 15 residues. Germline assignment: CDR1 LNHDA and CDR2 SQIVND (reference sequence). This chain's CDR3 is CASSPGDGLYQPQHF. The CDR3 coding sequence is TGTGCCAGTAGCCCGGGGGACGGACTTTATCAGCCCCAGCATTTT.

CDR3: CASSTQTGRNEKLFF. The CDR3 DNA sequence: TGTGCCAGTAGTACGCAGACAGGGAGGAATGAAAAACTGTTTTTT. The V gene is TRBV19, the J gene TRBJ1-4, with 7 positions matching TRBD1. Unmatched junction bases numbered 7, after V lost 4 bases and J lost 5 bases. This CDR3 contains 15 residues. Germline CDR1 is LNHDA and CDR2 is SQIVND (reference sequence). Complete variable domain (other parts from reference TRBV19 and TRBJ1-4): DGGITQSPKYLFRKEGQNVTLSCEQNLNHDAMYWYRQDPGQGLRLIYYSQIVNDFQKGDIAEGYSVSREKKESFPLTVTSAQKNPTAFYLCASSTQTGRNEKLFFGSGTQLSVL.

The gene calls are TRBV28 and TRBJ2-1; possible D gene TRBD2, 5 bases. Germline values: CDR1 MDHEN, CDR2 SYDVKM. This CDR3 contains 13 residues. V shed 7 bases and J shed 9 bases, with 16 bases lying between them. CDR3 DNA sequence: TGTGCCAGCAACTATTGGAGCGGTAGTGAGCAGTTCTTC. This translates into CASNYWSGSEQFF.

The chain joins TRBV9 to TRBJ2-3; D not resolved. Germline loops: CDR1 SGDLS, CDR2 YYNGEE. The CDR3 loop spans 15 amino acids. V gave up 2 bases and J gave up 1 base, with 11 bases separating them. CDR3 in amino acids: CASSVREGGTDTQYF. For the CDR3, the DNA is TGTGCCAGCAGCGTCCGAGAAGGAGGCACAGATACGCAGTATTTT.

This chain joins TRBV5-5 and TRBJ2-1; tentatively, D is TRBD2 (6 bases). Germline V gives CDR1 SGHKS, CDR2 YYEKEE (reference sequence). This CDR3 region has 16 residues. Trimming took 2 bases from V and 0 from J, leaving 12 bases between them. In DNA, the CDR3 is TGTGCCAGCAGCTTAGGCGGGGCATCCTCCTACAATGAGCAGTTCTTC. It specifies CASSLGGASSYNEQFF.

DNA for the CDR3: TGTGCCAGCAGCTTTAGTTTCTCTGGGGCCAACGTCCTGACTTTC. Translated: CASSFSFSGANVLTF. The V gene is TRBV11-2, the J gene TRBJ2-6; D call uncertain. The CDR3 runs 15 residues. Deletions cut 3 bases from V and 0 bases from J, with 6 bases between. Germline V CDR1 and CDR2: SGHAT, FQNNGV.

V gene TRBV6-5 combines with J gene TRBJ1-6; D might be TRBD1 (6 bases). The CDR3 contains 16 residues. V was cut by 0 bases and J by 5 bases, with 11 bases left in between. CDR1 and CDR2 (germline): MNHEY, SVGAGI. The CDR3 loop reads CASSYSAGTNNSPLHF. In DNA form, the CDR3 reads TGTGCCAGCAGTTACTCCGCCGGGACAAATAATTCACCCCTCCACTTT.